A selection of T cell receptor beta chains follows, all from one sample in a study of regulatory T cells in long-lasting Graves disease. One entry per CDR3 protein, called by TCRdb with MiXCR from the multiplex PCR reads. Of about 470,000 distinct CDR3 sequences listed, roughly 21% are singletons. Sequenced here: peripheral blood mononuclear cells (PBMCs), sampled when the disease was refractory, from a patient treated with antithyroid drugs. The receptors derive from a female donor with Graves disease. Both conserved end residues are part of each CDR3. A D gene is named only where the DNA matches it firmly. Clone size is shown for a subset of rows, as once, few, many or a class of expanded clone.

length: 14; size: few; D: TRBD2; V: TRBV12-3/TRBV12-4; J: TRBJ2-1; CDR3: CASRTSGRYNEQFF; DNA: TGTGCCAGCAGGACTAGCGGGAGGTACAATGAGCAGTTCTTC
length: 14; size: many; D: NA; V: TRBV28; J: TRBJ2-7; CDR3: CASRLTVGSYEQYF; DNA: TGTGCCAGCCGCCTGACAGTGGGCTCCTACGAGCAGTACTTC
length: 14; size: many; D: TRBD1; V: TRBV28; J: TRBJ2-7; CDR3: CASRMGQGMGEQYF; DNA: TGTGCCAGCAGGATGGGACAGGGAATGGGCGAGCAGTACTTC
length: 14; size: NA; D: NA; V: TRBV28; J: TRBJ2-6; CDR3: CASNGYSGANVLTF; DNA: TGTGCCAGCAATGGCTACTCTGGGGCCAACGTCCTGACTTTC
length: 18; size: NA; D: TRBD1; V: TRBV27; J: TRBJ2-1; CDR3: CASSPSTRDRGGYNEQFF; DNA: TGTGCCAGCAGTCCCTCCACCCGGGACAGGGGTGGCTACAATGAGCAGTTCTTC
length: 20; size: few; D: TRBD1; V: TRBV25-1; J: TRBJ1-1; CDR3: CASSARDRSILPHMNTEAFF; DNA: TGTGCCAGCAGTGCCCGGGACAGGTCTATTTTACCTCATATGAACACTGAAGCTTTCTTT
length: 15; size: NA; D: NA; V: TRBV4-2; J: TRBJ1-5; CDR3: CASSQDRVSNQPQHF; DNA: TGTGCCAGCAGCCAAGACAGGGTAAGCAATCAGCCCCAGCATTTT
length: 17; size: NA; D: NA; V: TRBV15; J: TRBJ1-6; CDR3: CATSRDSLFSSGSPLHF; DNA: TGTGCCACCAGCAGAGATTCCCTCTTTTCCTCAGGATCACCCCTCCACTTT
length: 17; size: NA; D: NA; V: TRBV13; J: TRBJ2-3; CDR3: CASSFFYRGRETDTQYF; DNA: TGTGCCAGCAGCTTTTTCTATAGGGGAAGGGAAACAGATACGCAGTATTTT
length: 14; size: many; D: NA; V: TRBV12-3/TRBV12-4; J: TRBJ1-6; CDR3: CASSWARRSSPLHF; DNA: TGTGCCAGCAGTTGGGCCCGGCGGTCATCACCCCTCCACTTT
length: 18; size: many; D: NA; V: TRBV11-2; J: TRBJ1-1; CDR3: CASSLRGFEGGGHTEAFF; DNA: TGTGCCAGCAGCTTACGTGGGTTTGAGGGGGGTGGTCACACTGAAGCTTTCTTT
length: 15; size: many; D: TRBD2; V: TRBV6-1; J: TRBJ2-7; CDR3: CASREASGSFYEQYF; DNA: TGTGCCAGCAGGGAGGCTAGCGGGAGTTTCTACGAGCAGTACTTC
length: 16; size: once; D: TRBD1; V: TRBV19; J: TRBJ1-5; CDR3: CASSIEGTVFAQPQHF; DNA: TGTGCCAGTAGTATAGAGGGGACAGTCTTCGCTCAGCCCCAGCATTTT
length: 13; size: NA; D: NA; V: TRBV20-1; J: TRBJ2-5; CDR3: CSARDTWWETQYF; DNA: TGCAGTGCTAGAGATACCTGGTGGGAGACCCAGTACTTC
length: 14; size: few; D: NA; V: TRBV29-1; J: TRBJ1-1; CDR3: CSVEGHREYTEAFF; DNA: TGCAGCGTTGAAGGACACAGGGAATACACTGAAGCTTTCTTT
length: 13; size: few; D: NA; V: TRBV7-2; J: TRBJ1-5; CDR3: CASSLDLERPQHF; DNA: TGTGCCAGCAGCTTAGATTTAGAACGGCCCCAGCATTTT
length: 11; size: NA; D: NA; V: TRBV28; J: TRBJ1-1; CDR3: CANSLFREAFF; DNA: TGTGCCAACAGTTTATTCCGGGAAGCTTTCTTT
length: 16; size: many; D: TRBD1; V: TRBV6-7; J: TRBJ1-5; CDR3: CASRTRGLDRNQPQHF; DNA: TGTGCCAGCAGGACCAGGGGCCTGGACAGGAATCAGCCCCAGCATTTT
length: 13; size: many; D: TRBD1; V: TRBV28; J: TRBJ2-7; CDR3: CASVPGQGNEQYF; DNA: TGTGCCAGCGTACCGGGACAGGGAAACGAGCAGTACTTC
length: 14; size: few; D: TRBD1; V: TRBV12-3/TRBV12-4; J: TRBJ1-2; CDR3: CASSTPDRGRGYTF; DNA: TGTGCCAGCAGTACCCCGGACAGGGGGAGGGGCTACACCTTC
length: 18; size: NA; D: NA; V: TRBV7-9; J: TRBJ2-6; CDR3: CASSTPVGAPSGANVLTF; DNA: TGTGCCAGCAGTACCCCGGTGGGGGCACCCTCTGGGGCCAACGTCCTGACTTTC
length: 12; size: many; D: NA; V: TRBV6-1; J: TRBJ1-2; CDR3: CASRGGTGGYTF; DNA: TGTGCCAGCAGGGGGGGAACTGGCGGCTACACCTTC
length: 14; size: many; D: NA; V: TRBV28; J: TRBJ2-7; CDR3: CASSFEALTDEQYF; DNA: TGTGCCAGCAGTTTTGAGGCCTTAACGGACGAGCAGTACTTC
length: 13; size: NA; D: TRBD2; V: TRBV7-9; J: TRBJ2-3; CDR3: CARGLAGTDTQYF; DNA: TGTGCCAGGGGACTAGCGGGCACAGATACGCAGTATTTT
length: 14; size: NA; D: NA; V: TRBV19; J: TRBJ1-2; CDR3: CASSSYSRRNGYTF; DNA: TGTGCCAGTAGTTCATACTCTAGGAGAAATGGCTACACCTTC
length: 13; size: many; D: TRBD1; V: TRBV13; J: TRBJ1-1; CDR3: CASTRDRNTEAFF; DNA: TGTGCCAGCACCCGGGACAGAAACACTGAAGCTTTCTTT
length: 13; size: many; D: NA; V: TRBV20-1; J: TRBJ2-5; CDR3: CSARDQGLGTQYF; DNA: TGCAGTGCTAGAGATCAGGGTCTCGGGACCCAGTACTTC